The text below deals with one T cell receptor beta chain. Its recognized antigen is unknown. Base-call qualities are not available, and no considerably larger clone is one nucleotide away. The sample belongs to a study of T cell repertoires in cytomegalovirus infection (dated by TCRdb to the late 2010s). A note on the overall study: Alongside well-studied HLA-B-restricted epitopes, the peptide stimulations were aimed at recently identified HLA-C-restricted CMV epitopes, whose presentation resists viral immunomodulation. Donor HLA type was relevant to the analysis, as public TCR beta signatures indicated carriage of CMV infection together with the matching HLA type. The study at large found these results: In both this cohort and an independent roughly 350-donor cohort, the cumulative frequency of public TCR beta family members distinguished carriers of CMV infection plus the relevant HLA type. The ex vivo response was dominated by HLA-C-restricted CMV-specific TCR beta clonotypes, which also provided the single most frequent clonotype in two of eight donors.

What this sample's treatment or condition label stands for: in vitro stimulation with specific CMV peptide epitopes to enrich CMV-specific T cells. V and J lose 5 bases and 11 bases, and a span of 19 bases separates them. Inclusive of the bounding cysteine and phenylalanine, the CDR3 is 14 residues long. CDR3 DNA is the only sequence kept; it has 42 bases, read in frame from the first base. From a lookup of the germline V gene, CDR1 and CDR2 are SGHAT and FQNNGV. TCRdb records Illumina HiSeq 1500 as the sequencer. In TCRdb, the public reads were trimmed at Q25 with fastp and aligned with MiXCR, with productive beta chains retained. Each entry is one CDR3 protein sequence, shown with its most common DNA and genes. Counted in this sample were 550,000 to 850,000 distinct CDR3 sequences; roughly 33% of them appeared once. The ten top clones hold over 15% of the sample.

The sequence derives from a human donor in good health (CMV status not recorded). Some clones in this sample may be carry-over from other donors' samples. The rearranged segments are TRBV11-2 and TRBJ2-4; TRBD2 might be the D gene, on 6 matching bases. The sample in question was cultured PBMCs, obtained from culture after CMV antigen stimulation. The DNA sequence is given as TGTGCCAGCAGCCCAGGACGGGACTCGGGTCTTCAGTACTTC. Its protein product is CASSPGRDSGLQYF. The full variable domain, completed from the reference TRBV11-2 and TRBJ2-4 proteins outside the CDR3, reads EAGVAQSPRYKIIEKRQSVAFWCNPISGHATLYWYQQILGQGPKLLIQFQNNGVVDDSQLPKDRFSAERLKGVDSTLKIQPAKLEDSAVYLCASSPGRDSGLQYFGAGTRLSVL.